The rows below give T cell receptor beta chains drawn from one sample of a study of blood T cell repertoires in COVID-19. TCRdb keeps only in-frame clones here, not all; method: immunoSEQ multiplex PCR. Among fewer than 500,000 clones listed, around 89% were seen once. The sequencing sample was made of PBMCs or T cells enriched from blood (not recorded which). The receptors derive from a man aged 25 to 40 who had recovered from COVID-19. CDR3s include the opening cysteine and the closing phenylalanine or tryptophan. D genes are given only for firm matches. Expanded clones get a size class; other rows say once, few or many, or leave the size out.

V	D	J	size	DNA	CDR3
TRBV4-1	TRBD2	TRBJ2-1	-	TGCGCCAGCAGCCAAGAGAGGCGGGAGAACAATGAGCAGTTCTTC	CASSQERRENNEQFF
TRBV10-2	TRBD2	TRBJ2-7	-	TGCGCCAGCAGCAAAACTAGCGGAACCTACGAGCAGTACTTC	CASSKTSGTYEQYF
TRBV30	-	TRBJ1-1	-	TGTGCCTGGGCGGTAGGGAGGGGAGCTTTCTTT	CAWAVGRGAFF
TRBV18	-	TRBJ1-5	-	TGTGCCAGCTCACCGCAGGGTAATCAGCCCCAGCATTTT	CASSPQGNQPQHF
TRBV3-1/TRBV3-2	TRBD2	TRBJ2-5	-	TGTGCCAGCAGCCAAGGACTAGCGGGAGGTCTTCAAGAGACCCAGTACTTC	CASSQGLAGGLQETQYF
TRBV13	TRBD2	TRBJ2-7	-	TGTGCCAGCAGCTCCACTAGCGGGAGAGGAAACGAGCAGTACTTC	CASSSTSGRGNEQYF
TRBV29-1	-	TRBJ1-1	-	TGCAGCGTTGGGACAGACCTTGAAGCTTTCTTT	CSVGTDLEAFF
TRBV4-1	TRBD1	TRBJ2-7	-	TGCGCCAGCAGCCACAATCTTATAACAGGGGGCCAGGGGTACGAGCAGTACTTC	CASSHNLITGGQGYEQYF
TRBV5-4	-	TRBJ1-1	once	TGTGCCAGCAGCTTGGCCGGGGGAGTAGCTTTCTTT	CASSLAGGVAFF
TRBV5-1	TRBD2	TRBJ2-2	-	TGCGCGAGCAACCCTAGCGGGAGCGCCGGGGTCGGGGAGCTGTTTTTT	CASNPSGSAGVGELFF
TRBV29-1	-	TRBJ1-5	-	TGCAGCGTTGAGTTTGGAGGGAGCCAGCCCCAGCATTTT	CSVEFGGSQPQHF
TRBV5-6	-	TRBJ2-1	-	TGTGCCAGCAGCTTAGAGGGTGAGCAGTTCTTC	CASSLEGEQFF
TRBV12-3/TRBV12-4	-	TRBJ2-1	-	TGTGCCAGCACTGGGGGCTCGGGGCAGTTCTTC	CASTGGSGQFF
TRBV15	-	TRBJ2-1	-	TGTGCCACCAGCAGTGTCTTAATGGGCGACTCCTACAATGAGCAGTTCTTC	CATSSVLMGDSYNEQFF
TRBV11-3	-	TRBJ1-1	-	TGTGCCAGCAGCTTGGGAGGGAACACTGAAGCTTTCTTT	CASSLGGNTEAFF
TRBV7-3	TRBD1	TRBJ2-2	-	TGTGCCAGCAGCCCGACAGGGGGCCTCACCGGGGAGCTGTTTTTT	CASSPTGGLTGELFF
TRBV27	-	TRBJ2-3	-	TGTGCCAGCAGTTTATCAAGTCCCACTAGAGCGGTCACAGATACGCAGTATTTT	CASSLSSPTRAVTDTQYF
TRBV19	TRBD1	TRBJ2-5	once	TGTGCCAGTAGTATATGGGACAGCCAAGAGACCCAGTACTTC	CASSIWDSQETQYF
TRBV28	-	TRBJ2-5	-	TGTGCCAGCAGTTTGAGGCGCCTCATCTGGGAGACCCAGTACTTC	CASSLRRLIWETQYF
TRBV27	TRBD1	TRBJ2-1	-	TGTGCCAGCAGTTCTACAGGGGAAAGGGAGTTCTTC	CASSSTGEREFF
TRBV6-6	TRBD1	TRBJ2-5	-	TGTGCCAGCAGCACCGGGACAGAACAAGAGACCCAGTACTTC	CASSTGTEQETQYF
TRBV2	TRBD1	TRBJ1-2	-	TGTGCCAGCAGAAAAGGGACAGGGAACTATGGCTACACCTTC	CASRKGTGNYGYTF
TRBV19	-	TRBJ2-1	-	TGTGCCAGCTTAGATAGCGGAACGGACAATGAGCAGTTCTTC	CASLDSGTDNEQFF
TRBV7-9	TRBD2	TRBJ2-1	-	TGTGCCAGCAAAGAAACTAGCGGGAGCATGGGAAAGGAGCCGCAGTTCTTC	CASKETSGSMGKEPQFF
TRBV4-1	TRBD2	TRBJ2-1	-	TGCGCCAGCAGCCAAGGGTTCGGGACTACCGTCTCCAATGAGCAGTTCTTC	CASSQGFGTTVSNEQFF
TRBV9	TRBD1	TRBJ1-2	-	TGTGCCAGCAGCGACAGGGGCTACGGCTACACCTTC	CASSDRGYGYTF
TRBV7-9	-	TRBJ1-4	-	TGTGCCAGCAGCTTAGCGGGGGGGAATGAAAAACTGTTTTTT	CASSLAGGNEKLFF
TRBV5-1	-	TRBJ1-4	-	TGCGCCAGCAGCTTGGGCCAAGGGGGAGTGGGAGAAAAACTGTTTTTT	CASSLGQGGVGEKLFF
TRBV29-1	-	TRBJ2-1	-	TGCAGCGTCGCACGGACAGATTACAATGAGCAGTTCTTC	CSVARTDYNEQFF
TRBV18	TRBD2	TRBJ2-5	-	TGTGCCAGCTCACCAGGAATAGGGGGACTAGCGCCAGAGACCCAGTACTTC	CASSPGIGGLAPETQYF
TRBV20-1	TRBD2	TRBJ2-1	-	TGCAGTGCTAGTATGTTAGCGGGAGGAAGTGAGCAGTTCTTC	CSASMLAGGSEQFF
TRBV5-1	-	TRBJ2-7	-	TGCGCCAGCAAGCGTGCAGGGGTGGGATACGAGCAGTACTTC	CASKRAGVGYEQYF
TRBV25-1	-	TRBJ2-7	-	TGTGCCAGCAGTGAATATGAGGGAAAGCGTCTCTACGAGCAGTACTTC	CASSEYEGKRLYEQYF
TRBV30	-	TRBJ2-1	-	TGTGCCTGGAGTGTACTCTACAATGAGCAGTTCTTC	CAWSVLYNEQFF
TRBV10-3	TRBD1	TRBJ1-6	-	TGTGCCATCAGTTTGGGACAGGCGAATAATTCACCCCTCCACTTT	CAISLGQANNSPLHF
TRBV7-8	-	TRBJ1-5	-	TGTGCCAGCAGCCAAACAGAGAGTAGCAATCAGCCCCAGCATTTT	CASSQTESSNQPQHF
TRBV7-6	TRBD1	TRBJ1-5	-	TGTGCCAGCAGCGGACAGGGACACGATCAGCCCCAGCATTTT	CASSGQGHDQPQHF
TRBV2	-	TRBJ2-2	-	TGTGCCAGCGCAAACAGGGGGGGGGACACCCTGAACACCGGGGAGCTGTTTTTT	CASANRGGDTLNTGELFF
TRBV4-1	TRBD2	TRBJ2-2	-	TGCGCCAGCAGACAAGCCCTAGCGGGACTGGTCGGGGAGCTGTTTTTT	CASRQALAGLVGELFF
TRBV30	-	TRBJ1-5	-	TGTGCCTGGAGTGTTGGGGGCGAGCAGCCCCAGCATTTT	CAWSVGGEQPQHF
TRBV5-4	TRBD2	TRBJ2-7	-	TGTGCCAGCAGCTTTTTCCTAGCGGGAATTTCTCAGGACGAGCAGTACTTC	CASSFFLAGISQDEQYF
TRBV4-2	-	TRBJ2-3	once	TGTGCCAGCAGCCAAGATCGGGGAGATACGCAGTATTTT	CASSQDRGDTQYF
TRBV24-1	-	TRBJ2-7	-	TGTGCCACCAGTGATTTACCGGCGGCCTACGAGCAGTACTTC	CATSDLPAAYEQYF
TRBV9	TRBD1	TRBJ2-2	-	TGTGCCAGCAGCGGGCAGGGGGCCGGGGAGCTGTTTTTT	CASSGQGAGELFF
TRBV2	-	TRBJ2-1	-	TGTGCCAGCAGGAATGCGGGGGCGCTCGCCTACAATGAGCAGTTCTTC	CASRNAGALAYNEQFF
TRBV7-9	-	TRBJ2-3	-	TGTGCCAGCAGCCCGAGTGGCGGGACTAGCACAGATACGCAGTATTTT	CASSPSGGTSTDTQYF
TRBV2	-	TRBJ1-1	-	TGTGCCAGCAGCGTAAGCAGCTCAGGGAATCCGGACACTGAAGCTTTCTTT	CASSVSSSGNPDTEAFF